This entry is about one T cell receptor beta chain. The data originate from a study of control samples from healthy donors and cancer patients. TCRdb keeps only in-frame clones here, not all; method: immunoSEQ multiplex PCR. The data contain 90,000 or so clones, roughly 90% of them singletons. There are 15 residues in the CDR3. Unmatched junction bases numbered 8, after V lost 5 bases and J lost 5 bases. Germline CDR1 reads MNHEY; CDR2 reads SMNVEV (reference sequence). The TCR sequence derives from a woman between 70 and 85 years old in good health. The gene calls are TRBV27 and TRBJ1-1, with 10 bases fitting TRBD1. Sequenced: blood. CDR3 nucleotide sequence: TGTGCCAGCAGTCGCGGACGGACAGGGGGGACTGAAGCTTTCTTT. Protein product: CASSRGRTGGTEAFF.